Detailed here is one T cell receptor (beta chain). This clone was detected only once. Its cognate antigen has yet to be identified. No quality values exist for individual bases; no much larger clone is one base distant. The CDR3 spans 16 residues, from the cysteine through the phenylalanine. The read is trimmed to its CDR3 DNA, 48 bases read in frame from base 1. For CDR1 and CDR2, the germline V gene (reference sequence) lists MNHEY and SMNVEV. The germline V and J ends show losses of 6 bases and 3 bases respectively, and no gene match explains 14 bases of the junction. These data come from a study of shared clonotypes between healthy human individuals (dated by TCRdb to 2020 to 2022). Regarding the research as a whole: A few men and a couple of women, aged 18 to 49 years, made up the cohort. To estimate repertoire size and how much clonotypes are shared between individuals, the study performed deep sequencing of blood TCR repertoires from roughly five healthy adults. To increase sequencing depth and limit assay-specific biases, different laboratories used diverse techniques to prepare libraries and sequence TCR repertoires. Per donor, three plates each were used for CD4 naive and CD4 memory, two for CD8 naive, and one for CD8 memory. Each donor's leukapheresis produced roughly between roughly 0.85 and 10 billion PBMCs.

Using the deep immunoSEQ assay, TCR CDR3 regions were amplified from genomic DNA by multiplex PCR. Genomic DNA extracted from each cell subset was distributed evenly over all wells of several immunoSEQ 96-well plates, and each plate served as one replicate. Each replicate PCR for sorted subsets received approximately 220 ng genomic DNA, equal to about 30,000 T cell genomes. The purified libraries were quantified using a Qubit 3.0 fluorometer, sized with a Bioanalyzer 2100, and then quantified again using the KAPA Library Quantification kit. Every immunoSEQ 96-well plate was sequenced on a dedicated single-read 150-cycle Illumina NextSeq 550 flow cell. On the authors' methods: Because the immunoSEQ output held only junctional sequences and lacked quality scores, the filtering could not match the filtering applied to full-length reads. Sequences were annotated with PyIR, a Python wrapper for IgBLAST v1.9, using IMGT germline references to assign V/J genes and CDR3. Reads were filtered out if the reads had weak V/J assignments (E-value above 1e-6), no CDR3, stop codons, out-of-frame junctions, or ambiguous translated residues. V3J clonotypes were defined as sequences sharing an identical inferred V gene, J gene, and CDR3 amino acid sequence. Percentage overlap between repertoires was computed as shared unique clonotypes divided by the size of the smaller repertoire. Three approaches were used to assess repertoire richness: RTK rarefaction, the Chao1 estimator, and Recon v2.1 estimates of unobserved clonotypes. OLGA was used to compute generation probabilities for all TCRbeta clonotypes that the gDNA method yielded from a few donors. Not all clones reach the TCRdb copy of this immuneACCESS table, which keeps in-frame sequences only. Checked studies attribute under half of the gap to unresolved V genes and leave the rest unexplained. Clone size and V and J calls were adopted from that table, with D and trimming inferred from the DNA. The sample table lists about 2 million clones, about 95% of them with a count of one. Of the sample, around 1.2% falls within the top ten clones.

For the CD8 naive samples, CD45RO-negative cells were positively selected for CCR7, yielding a CD45RA+CCR7+ population from which TemRA cells were excluded. Healthy HIV-negative adults with no recently reported acute infections or vaccinations were included as donors. Every donor was a Caucasian adult living in Nashville, Tennessee, USA. Blood was obtained by leukapheresis, after which PBMCs were separated by Ficoll-Histopaque density gradient centrifugation and cryopreserved in liquid nitrogen vapor phase. Analytical flow cytometry was used to check the purity and quantity of each magnetically sorted T cell population. From each sorted fraction, genomic DNA was isolated and quantified by UV absorbance on a Nanodrop 2000c. Overall study results and their limits: Even with the large sequencing depth, rarefaction of the sorted-subset datasets indicated that sequencing was incomplete. Sampling was restricted to blood, and TCR repertoires in tissue are likely to differ from TCR repertoires in blood. Based on pairwise subsampling, the degree of clonotype sharing among donors was expected to be affected by sequencing depth. Sharing across a few donors was observed for around 5% of naive CD4, over 3% of naive CD8, 2% to 2.5% of memory CD4, and roughly 0.43% of memory CD8 clonotypes. Estimated clonotype richness was generally larger for naive than for memory subsets. Clonotypes shared by all four sorted-subset donors showed higher generation probabilities than non-shared clonotypes. Because the study included a small number of donors, the genetic and exposure-history diversity represented was limited.

This receptor was identified in a man aged 18 to 35 in good health. Input material: naive CD8+ T cells sorted from blood. Sample cell subset or site, as interpreted from the label and publication: CD45RA+CCR7+. The V and J segments used are TRBV27 and TRBJ2-7; 7 bases in between match TRBD2. The sequenced DNA is TGTGCCAGCAGCTTAGTAGGGACTAATATTGTCTACGAGCAGTACTTC. The encoded protein is CASSLVGTNIVYEQYF.